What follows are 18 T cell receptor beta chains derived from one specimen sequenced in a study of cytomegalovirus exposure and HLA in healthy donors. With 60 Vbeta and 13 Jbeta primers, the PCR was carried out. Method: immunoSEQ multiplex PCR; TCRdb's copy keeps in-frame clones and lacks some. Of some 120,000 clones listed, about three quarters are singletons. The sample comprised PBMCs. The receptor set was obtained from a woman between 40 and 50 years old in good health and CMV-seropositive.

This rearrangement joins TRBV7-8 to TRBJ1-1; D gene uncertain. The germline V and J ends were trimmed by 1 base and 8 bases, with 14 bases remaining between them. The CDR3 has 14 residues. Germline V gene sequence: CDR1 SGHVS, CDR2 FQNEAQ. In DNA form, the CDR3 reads TGTGCCAGCAGCTTAGGGCGGTCGGTCACCGAAGCTTTCTTT. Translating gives CASSLGRSVTEAFF.

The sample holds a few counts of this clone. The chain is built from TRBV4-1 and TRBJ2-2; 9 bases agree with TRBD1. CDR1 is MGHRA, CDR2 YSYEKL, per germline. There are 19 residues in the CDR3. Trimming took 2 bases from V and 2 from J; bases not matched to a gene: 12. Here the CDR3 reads CASSQQRTTGGSNTGELFF. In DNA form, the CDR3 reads TGCGCCAGCAGCCAACAGCGAACCACAGGGGGCAGCAACACCGGGGAGCTGTTTTTT.

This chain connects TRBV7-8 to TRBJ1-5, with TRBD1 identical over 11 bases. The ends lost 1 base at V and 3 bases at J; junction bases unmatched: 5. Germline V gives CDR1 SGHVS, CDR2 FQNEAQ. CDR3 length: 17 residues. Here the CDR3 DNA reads TGTGCCAGCAGCTTAGTAGGGACAGGGGGTCCCAATCAGCCCCAGCATTTT. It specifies CASSLVGTGGPNQPQHF.

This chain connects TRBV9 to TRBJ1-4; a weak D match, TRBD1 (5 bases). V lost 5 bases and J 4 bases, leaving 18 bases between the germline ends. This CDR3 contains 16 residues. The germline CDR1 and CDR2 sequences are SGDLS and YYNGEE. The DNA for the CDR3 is TGTGCCAGCAGTGGCGGAGGGGCCCCTCTTAATGAAAAACTGTTTTTT. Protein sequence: CASSGGGAPLNEKLFF.

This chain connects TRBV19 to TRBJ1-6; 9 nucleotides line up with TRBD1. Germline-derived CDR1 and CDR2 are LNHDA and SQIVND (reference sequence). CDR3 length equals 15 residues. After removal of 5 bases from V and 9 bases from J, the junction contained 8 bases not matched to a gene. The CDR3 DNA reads TGTGCCAGTAGTTCCGGGACAGGGATTAGTTCACCCCTCCACTTT. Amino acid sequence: CASSSGTGISSPLHF.

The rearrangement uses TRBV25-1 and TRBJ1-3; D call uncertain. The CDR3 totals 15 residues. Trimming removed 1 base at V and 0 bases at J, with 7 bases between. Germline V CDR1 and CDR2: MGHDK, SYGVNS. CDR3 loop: CASSESPVSGNTIYF. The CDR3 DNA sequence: TGTGCCAGCAGTGAATCCCCGGTCTCTGGAAACACCATATATTTT.

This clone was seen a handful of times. Here the CDR3 DNA reads TGTGCCAGCAGGATAAACAGGGGGAGTAACTATGGCTACACCTTC. This codes for CASRINRGSNYGYTF. J is TRBJ1-2 and V is TRBV6-1, with TRBD1 matching 8 bases. The J segment lost 1 base and the V segment lost 6 bases, leaving 7 bases of the junction unmatched. Germline CDR1 reads MNHNS; CDR2 reads SASEGT. This CDR3 region has 15 residues.

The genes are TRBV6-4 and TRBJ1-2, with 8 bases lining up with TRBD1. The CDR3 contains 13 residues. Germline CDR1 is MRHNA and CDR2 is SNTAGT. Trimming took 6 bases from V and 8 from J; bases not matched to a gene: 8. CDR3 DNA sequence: TGTGCCAGCAGCTCCGGACAGGGATGGGGCTACACCTTC. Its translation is CASSSGQGWGYTF.

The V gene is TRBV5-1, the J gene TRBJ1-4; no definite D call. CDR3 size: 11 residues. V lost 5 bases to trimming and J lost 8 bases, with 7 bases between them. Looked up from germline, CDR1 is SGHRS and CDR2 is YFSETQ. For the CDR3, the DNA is TGCGCCAGCAGTCTTCTAGAAAAACTGTTTTTT. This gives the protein CASSLLEKLFF.

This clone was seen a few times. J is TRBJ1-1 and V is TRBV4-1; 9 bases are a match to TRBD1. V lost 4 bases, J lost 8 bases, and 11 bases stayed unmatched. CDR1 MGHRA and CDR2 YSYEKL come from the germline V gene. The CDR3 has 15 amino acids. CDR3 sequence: CASSRPTGGEVEAFF. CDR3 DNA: TGCGCCAGCAGCCGACCTACAGGGGGCGAAGTGGAAGCTTTCTTT.

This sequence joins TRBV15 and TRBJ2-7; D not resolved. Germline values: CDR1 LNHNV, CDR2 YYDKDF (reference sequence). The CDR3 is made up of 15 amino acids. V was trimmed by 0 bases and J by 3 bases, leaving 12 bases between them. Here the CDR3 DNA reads TGTGCCACCAGCAGAGACCGAGGCAGCCACTACGAGCAGTACTTC. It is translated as CATSRDRGSHYEQYF.

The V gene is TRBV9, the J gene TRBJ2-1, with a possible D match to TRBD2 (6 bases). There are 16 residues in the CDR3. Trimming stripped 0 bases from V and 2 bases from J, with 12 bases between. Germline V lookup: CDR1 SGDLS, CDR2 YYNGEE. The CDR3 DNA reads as TGTGCCAGCAGCGTAGTCTCGGGGGACCCCTACAATGAGCAGTTCTTC. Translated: CASSVVSGDPYNEQFF.

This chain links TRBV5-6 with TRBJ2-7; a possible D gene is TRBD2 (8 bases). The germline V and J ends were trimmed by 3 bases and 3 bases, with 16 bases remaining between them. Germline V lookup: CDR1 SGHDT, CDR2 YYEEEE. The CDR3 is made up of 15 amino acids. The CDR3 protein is CASSSTGAGGYEQYF. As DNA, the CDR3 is TGTGCCAGCAGCTCAACAGGGGCGGGGGGCTACGAGCAGTACTTC.

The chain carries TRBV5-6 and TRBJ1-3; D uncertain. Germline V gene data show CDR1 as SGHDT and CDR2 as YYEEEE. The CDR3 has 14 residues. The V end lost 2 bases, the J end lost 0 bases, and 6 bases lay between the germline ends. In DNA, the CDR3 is TGTGCCAGCAGCTTCGGTATCTCTGGAAACACCATATATTTT. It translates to CASSFGISGNTIYF.

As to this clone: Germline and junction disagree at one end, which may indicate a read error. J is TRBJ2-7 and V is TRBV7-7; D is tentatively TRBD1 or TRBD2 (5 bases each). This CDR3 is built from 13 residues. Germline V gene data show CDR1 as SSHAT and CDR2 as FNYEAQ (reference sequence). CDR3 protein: CASSLGARDEQYF. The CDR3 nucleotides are TGTGCTAGCAGCTTAGGGGCGAGGGACGAGCAGTACTTC.

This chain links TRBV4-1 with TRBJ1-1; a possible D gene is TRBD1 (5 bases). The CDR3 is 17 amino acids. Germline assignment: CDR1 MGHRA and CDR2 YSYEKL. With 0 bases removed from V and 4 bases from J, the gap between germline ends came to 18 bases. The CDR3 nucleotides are TGCGCCAGCAGCCAAGATCGGGCAGCCAGGGTGAGCACTGAAGCTTTCTTT. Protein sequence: CASSQDRAARVSTEAFF.

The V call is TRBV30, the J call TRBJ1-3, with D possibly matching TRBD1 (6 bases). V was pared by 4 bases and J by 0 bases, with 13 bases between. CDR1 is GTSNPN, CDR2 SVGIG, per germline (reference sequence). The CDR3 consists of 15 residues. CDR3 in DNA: TGTGCCTGGACCTCTGGACAGTTCTCTGGAAACACCATATATTTT. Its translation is CAWTSGQFSGNTIYF. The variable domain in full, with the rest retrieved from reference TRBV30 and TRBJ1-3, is SQTIHQWPATLVQPVGSPLSLECTVEGTSNPNLYWYRQAAGRGLQLLFYSVGIGQISSEVPQNLSASRPQDRQFILSSKKLLLSDSGFYLCAWTSGQFSGNTIYFGEGSWLTVV.

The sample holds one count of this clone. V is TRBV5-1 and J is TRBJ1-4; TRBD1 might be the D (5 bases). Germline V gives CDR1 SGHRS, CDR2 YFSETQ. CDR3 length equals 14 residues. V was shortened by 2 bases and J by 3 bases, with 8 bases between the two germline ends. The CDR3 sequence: CASSFRGANEKLFF. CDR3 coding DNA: TGCGCCAGCAGCTTTAGGGGTGCTAATGAAAAACTGTTTTTT.